These 29 T cell receptor beta chains were all obtained from the same sample, sequenced in a study of blood T cell repertoires in COVID-19. TCRdb's table, derived via immunoSEQ multiplex PCR, lists solely in-frame clones and lacks some. Of around 37,000 clones listed, roughly 84% were seen once; the top ten hold 2% to 2.5%. The sample was peripheral blood. The origin of the receptors is a human donor in a cohort sampled during active COVID-19.

Written as DNA, the CDR3 is TGCGCCAGCAGCTTTATAGCGGGGTCCGGCACAGATACGCAGTATTTT. Translated: CASSFIAGSGTDTQYF. V gene TRBV5-1 combines with J gene TRBJ2-3; the match to TRBD2 covers 8 bases. The V gene end was trimmed by 2 bases and the J gene end by 1 base; junction bases not matched to a gene: 6. The length of the CDR3 is 16 residues. Germline lookup yields CDR1 SGHRS and CDR2 YFSETQ.

CDR3 loop: CASSRLLAGGFLSYEQYF. The CDR3 DNA is TGTGCCAGCAGTCGACTCCTAGCGGGGGGCTTTCTATCCTACGAGCAGTACTTC. The chain joins TRBV28 to TRBJ2-7; 11 positions match TRBD2. V gave up 5 bases and J gave up 1 base; unmatched junction bases: 13. This CDR3 is built from 18 residues. Germline-derived CDR1 and CDR2 are MDHEN and SYDVKM.

This clone was detected only once. The chain recombines TRBV6-4 with TRBJ1-2, with D maybe TRBD1 (5 bases). Germline V gene data show CDR1 as MRHNA and CDR2 as SNTAGT. Trimming took off 3 bases at V and 4 bases at J, with 12 bases between the two ends. This CDR3 has 14 amino acids. In DNA, the CDR3 is TGTGCCAGCAGTGAGATAGTAGGGGTCTATGGCTACACCTTC. Translated, it gives CASSEIVGVYGYTF.

This clone was detected only once. This chain connects TRBV5-5 to TRBJ1-2, with 8 bases identical to TRBD1. CDR1 is SGHKS, CDR2 YYEKEE, per germline (reference sequence). The V gene end was trimmed by 0 bases and the J gene end by 6 bases; junction bases not matched to a gene: 4. CDR3 size: 14 residues. The CDR3 DNA reads as TGTGCCAGCAGCTTGGCCGGGACAGGTGATGGCTACACCTTC. It is translated as CASSLAGTGDGYTF.

This chain connects TRBV6-2 or TRBV6-3 to TRBJ2-2; D is perhaps TRBD2 (5 bases). Trimming cost V 4 bases and J 4 bases, with 13 bases left between them. This CDR3 spans 15 amino acids. Germline CDR1 reads MNHEY; CDR2 reads SVGEGT. CDR3 sequence reads: CASSFRTRGTGELFF. In DNA, the CDR3 is TGTGCCAGCAGTTTTAGGACTCGTGGCACCGGGGAGCTGTTTTTT.

V and J are TRBV5-1 and TRBJ1-3; a possible D gene is TRBD1 (5 bases). The V and J ends lost 0 bases and 1 base respectively, with 8 bases between them. The CDR3 loop spans 15 amino acids. CDR1 and CDR2 from the germline V gene are SGHRS and YFSETQ. The CDR3 sequence: CASSLGQISGNTIYF. In DNA, the CDR3 is TGCGCCAGCAGCTTGGGACAGATTTCTGGAAACACCATATATTTT.

The V gene is TRBV5-1, the J gene TRBJ2-1; 14 positions match TRBD2. Germline loops: CDR1 SGHRS, CDR2 YFSETQ. This CDR3 comprises 16 residues. V gave up 4 bases and J gave up 8 bases; unmatched junction bases: 8. The CDR3 region is CASSPGLAGGLHEQFF. The CDR3 DNA sequence: TGCGCCAGCAGCCCTGGACTAGCGGGGGGATTACATGAGCAGTTCTTC.

The J gene is TRBJ2-7, the V gene TRBV4-2, with TRBD2 identical over 12 bases. Germline lookup yields CDR1 LGHNA and CDR2 YNFKEQ. V lost 0 bases and J lost 5; bases outside the gene matches: 14. CDR3 length: 19 amino acids. This chain's CDR3 is CASSQDPGASGGAGHEQYF. The CDR3 coding sequence is TGTGCCAGCAGCCAAGATCCGGGGGCTAGCGGGGGGGCCGGCCACGAGCAGTACTTC.

The chain couples TRBV6-1 to TRBJ1-1; D call uncertain. Germline V gene lookup returns CDR1 MNHNS and CDR2 SASEGT. The CDR3 covers 15 residues. Deletions cut 3 bases from V and 3 bases from J, with 14 bases between. In DNA form, the CDR3 reads TGTGCCAGCAGTGAGTCTAGAGGGTGGTACACTGAAGCTTTCTTT. It codes for CASSESRGWYTEAFF.

The chain carries TRBV2 and TRBJ1-2, with 7 bases identical to TRBD1. This CDR3 has 14 residues. V shed 8 bases and J 4 bases; nucleotides not matched to a gene: 10. The germline CDR1 and CDR2 sequences are SNHLY and FYNNEI. CDR3 in amino acids: CASGGGQSGYGYTF. In nucleotides, the CDR3 is TGTGCCAGCGGAGGGGGACAGTCAGGCTATGGCTACACCTTC.

The chain recombines TRBV12-3 or TRBV12-4 with TRBJ1-2; unclear D gene. This CDR3 contains 13 residues. Deletions cut 6 bases from V and 7 bases from J, with 15 bases between. The chain's CDR3 is CASSPLRGSGYTF. The CDR3 nucleotides are TGTGCCAGCAGCCCCCTGAGAGGGAGTGGCTACACCTTC.

The chain couples TRBV24-1 to TRBJ1-4; D gene ambiguous. Germline V gene data show CDR1 as KGHDR and CDR2 as SFDVKD. V was cut by 9 bases and J by 4 bases, with 17 bases left in between. The CDR3 length is 15 residues. The CDR3 loop is CATGWVTPHNEKLFF. As DNA, the CDR3 is TGTGCCACCGGTTGGGTGACACCCCATAATGAAAAACTGTTTTTT.

The chain has TRBV7-9 and TRBJ2-6; perhaps TRBD1 as D (5 bases). Germline lookup yields CDR1 SEHNR and CDR2 FQNEAQ (reference sequence). The V end lost 8 bases, the J end lost 1 base, and 9 bases lay between the germline ends. CDR3 length equals 14 residues. CDR3 coding DNA: TGTGCCAGCTACAGGTTTTCTGGGGCCAACGTCCTGACTTTC. Its protein product is CASYRFSGANVLTF.

The V and J genes are TRBV5-6 and TRBJ2-3; 12 nucleotides agree with TRBD1. This CDR3 spans 15 amino acids. Germline values: CDR1 SGHDT, CDR2 YYEEEE. The V and J ends lost 3 bases and 1 base, in that order; junction bases with no gene match: 0. CDR3 amino acids: CASSWDRGRTDTQYF. The CDR3 region has the DNA TGTGCCAGCAGCTGGGACAGGGGGCGCACAGATACGCAGTATTTT.

This sequence joins TRBV5-6 and TRBJ2-7; possible D gene TRBD1, 5 bases. The CDR3 totals 15 residues. Trimming removed 0 bases at V and 8 bases at J, with 18 bases between. Germline values: CDR1 SGHDT, CDR2 YYEEEE. CDR3 protein: CASSLEGIGVGKQYF. CDR3 DNA: TGTGCCAGCAGCTTGGAGGGGATCGGAGTAGGAAAGCAGTACTTC.

The CDR3 reads CASRGTGWSEQFF. The DNA for the CDR3 is TGTGCCAGCAGGGGTACAGGGTGGAGTGAGCAGTTCTTC. The genes are TRBV6-6 and TRBJ2-1; tentatively, D is TRBD1 (6 bases). This CDR3 contains 13 residues. Germline values: CDR1 MNHNY, CDR2 SVGAGI (reference sequence). Trimming took off 6 bases at V and 9 bases at J, with 15 bases between the two ends.

Details on this clone: An end of the junction differs from the germline gene, which may be a read error. The CDR3 region is CASSQGSADRGKF. The CDR3 DNA is TGTGCCAGCAGCCAAGGTTCGGCGGACAGGGGCAAGTTC. This rearrangement joins TRBV3-1 (or the pseudogene TRBV3-2) to TRBJ1-2, with 9 bases matching TRBD1. CDR3 length equals 13 residues. CDR1 is LGHDT and CDR2 is YNNKEL in the germline V gene (reference sequence).

The gene calls are TRBV5-1 and TRBJ2-3; 7 bases align to TRBD2. J was trimmed by 3 bases and V by 3 bases; bases with no gene match: 7. CDR1 is SGHRS, CDR2 YFSETQ, per germline. The CDR3 is 15 residues long. The CDR3 bases are TGCGCCAGCAGCTCCCTAGCGGCGGGGACAGATACGCAGTATTTT. This gives the protein CASSSLAAGTDTQYF.

The chain has TRBV6-6 and TRBJ2-7; 7 nucleotides match TRBD1. Germline CDR1 is MNHNY and CDR2 is SVGAGI (reference sequence). V gave up 0 bases and J gave up 3 bases; unmatched junction bases: 8. The CDR3 spans 16 residues. The CDR3 region has the DNA TGTGCCAGCAGTTACTCTAACAGGGGCTACTTCTACGAGCAGTACTTC. As protein: CASSYSNRGYFYEQYF.

The chain is built from TRBV6-6 and TRBJ2-1, with 10 bases identical to TRBD2. The CDR3 is 20 amino acids. Germline CDR1 reads MNHNY; CDR2 reads SVGAGI (reference sequence). With 6 bases clipped from V and 6 bases from J, the junction kept 23 bases outside the gene matches. CDR3 sequence (DNA): TGTGCCAGCAGCTCACGCTCCTACCTCATAGCGGGGGGTGAGGGCAATGAGCAGTTCTTC. Protein: CASSSRSYLIAGGEGNEQFF.

The gene calls are TRBV6-5 and TRBJ1-2, with D unresolved. This CDR3 spans 15 amino acids. Germline loops: CDR1 MNHEY, CDR2 SVGAGI. The V end was cut by 7 bases, the J end by 7 bases, with 22 bases between. The chain's CDR3 is CASNLIESGAAGYTF. The CDR3 DNA follows: TGTGCCAGCAATCTAATCGAATCGGGTGCGGCTGGCTACACCTTC.

This clone was seen just once. The DNA for the CDR3 is TGTGCCAGCAGTGTCCGTGGTCGGGGGGGTTCTGATGAAAAACTGTTTTTT. Translated, it gives CASSVRGRGGSDEKLFF. V usage is TRBV25-1 and J usage is TRBJ1-4, with D perhaps matching TRBD1 (5 bases). Deletions cut 4 bases from V and 6 bases from J, with 21 bases between. From germline, CDR1 is MGHDK and CDR2 SYGVNS. The CDR3 loop spans 17 amino acids.

In nucleotides, the CDR3 is TGTGCCAGTAGGGGACAGGGGAACACCGGGGAGCTGTTTTTT. Translated, it gives CASRGQGNTGELFF. J is TRBJ2-2 and V is TRBV19, with 9 bases identical to TRBD1. Germline CDR1 and CDR2: LNHDA and SQIVND (reference sequence). V lost 6 bases, J lost 1 base, and 0 bases stayed unmatched. The CDR3 is made up of 14 amino acids.

The chain has TRBV20-1 and TRBJ2-5; 8 positions agree with TRBD1. Germline trimming cut 3 bases from V and 4 bases from J; bases unmatched to any gene: 10. The CDR3 is 15 residues long. The germline V gene has CDR1 DFQATT and CDR2 SNEGSKA (reference sequence). CDR3 coding DNA: TGCAGTGCTAGTCAGCTGCAGGGGGCGGGAGAGACCCAGTACTTC. This gives the protein CSASQLQGAGETQYF.

CDR3 protein: CASSQGGGGHEQYF. In DNA form, the CDR3 reads TGTGCCAGCAGCCAGGGGGGCGGGGGCCACGAGCAGTACTTC. J is TRBJ2-7 and V is TRBV3-1 (or the pseudogene TRBV3-2); possibly TRBD2 for D (7 bases). Germline V gene data show CDR1 as LGHDT and CDR2 as YNNKEL (reference sequence). V lost 3 bases, J lost 5 bases, and 14 bases lay in between. CDR3 size: 14 residues.

This sequence joins TRBV6-5 and TRBJ2-1, with D possibly matching TRBD1 (5 bases). The CDR3 extends over 14 amino acids. In germline, CDR1 is MNHEY, CDR2 SVGAGI. V was cut by 3 bases and J by 9 bases, with 15 bases left in between. CDR3 sequence (DNA): TGTGCCAGCAGTTATCAAAGACAGACCCCTGAGCAGTTCTTC. This gives the protein CASSYQRQTPEQFF.

The chain couples TRBV4-1 to TRBJ1-2; D gene unclear. The ends were cut back, 0 bases at V and 6 bases at J, with 17 bases in the middle. There are 16 residues in the CDR3. CDR1 is MGHRA, CDR2 YSYEKL, per germline. In DNA, the CDR3 is TGCGCCAGCAGCCAAGATCAAGTGGTGACGGGGAATGGCTACACCTTC. The encoded protein is CASSQDQVVTGNGYTF.

The CDR3 region is CASSTLLASGGTDTQYF. The CDR3 coding sequence is TGTGCCAGCAGTACTCTTTTGGCTTCAGGGGGGACAGATACGCAGTATTTT. The rearrangement joins TRBV28 to TRBJ2-3; a possible D gene is TRBD1 (7 bases). Germline lookup yields CDR1 MDHEN and CDR2 SYDVKM. This CDR3 is 17 amino acids long. Trimming removed 5 bases at V and 3 bases at J, with 21 bases between.

The rearrangement links TRBV21-1 to TRBJ1-1. TRBV21-1 corresponds to a pseudogene. The CDR3 is made up of 17 amino acids. This CDR3 reads CASSKLGRGCPNTEAFF. In nucleotides, the CDR3 is TGTGCCAGCAGCAAACTCGGGAGGGGGTGCCCCAACACTGAAGCTTTCTTT.